The 5 T cell receptor beta chains below come from one sample, sequenced in a study of T cell changes during pregnancy in multiple sclerosis. Sequencing used immunoSEQ multiplex PCR; TCRdb keeps in-frame clones, though not all of them. The sample comprises 59,000 or so clones, about 90% of which are singletons, and about 2.5% rests with the top ten. The sequences come from peripheral blood, collected in the third trimester of pregnancy. These receptors were collected from a female donor in good health, enrolled as a control in a pregnancy study.

The chain has TRBV30 and TRBJ1-1; 9 nucleotides agree with TRBD1. Trimming at V came to 0 bases and at J to 5 bases, leaving 10 bases not matched to a gene. The germline V gene has CDR1 GTSNPN and CDR2 SVGIG (reference sequence). The CDR3 covers 16 residues. The CDR3 here is CAWSVTGGRMGTEAFF. The CDR3, as DNA: TGTGCCTGGAGTGTAACAGGGGGCAGGATGGGGACTGAAGCTTTCTTT.

V is TRBV5-4 and J is TRBJ2-3; possibly TRBD2 for D (5 bases). Looked up from germline, CDR1 is SGHNT and CDR2 is YYREEE (reference sequence). V shed 2 bases and J shed 1 base, with 8 bases lying between them. The CDR3 has 14 amino acids. The CDR3 sequence is CASSFVRGTDTQYF. As DNA, the CDR3 is TGTGCCAGCAGCTTTGTGCGGGGCACAGATACGCAGTATTTT.

V gene TRBV19 combines with J gene TRBJ2-6; no definite D call. Germline V gene lookup returns CDR1 LNHDA and CDR2 SQIVND (reference sequence). The germline V and J ends were trimmed by 3 bases and 0 bases, with 21 bases remaining between them. The CDR3 length is 20 residues. CDR3 loop: CASSIGLGTAPYSGANVLTF. In DNA form, the CDR3 reads TGTGCCAGTAGTATTGGTCTAGGTACGGCTCCATACTCTGGGGCCAACGTCCTGACTTTC.

The V and J genes are TRBV18 and TRBJ1-3; no definite D call. From germline, CDR1 is KGHSH and CDR2 LQKENI. CDR3 length equals 15 residues. Trimming removed 2 bases from V and 4 bases from J, with 12 bases in between. CDR3 amino acids: CASSPSGFRGNTIYF. The DNA for the CDR3 is TGTGCCAGCTCACCAAGCGGTTTTAGGGGAAACACCATATATTTT.

This chain links TRBV7-8 with TRBJ2-7; tentative D call: TRBD1 (5 bases). The V gene lost 6 bases and the J gene lost 4 bases, with 10 bases spanning the gap. The length of the CDR3 is 12 residues. Germline CDR1 is SGHVS and CDR2 is FQNEAQ. The CDR3 nucleotides read TGTGCCAGCAGTTACGACAGATACGAGCAGTACTTC. Its translation: CASSYDRYEQYF. The whole variable domain, filled in from reference TRBV7-8 and TRBJ2-7, reads GAGVSQSPRYKVAKRGQDVALRCDPISGHVSLFWYQQALGQGPEFLTYFQNEAQLDKSGLPSDRFFAERPEGSVSTLKIQRTQQEDSAVYLCASSYDRYEQYFGPGTRLTVT.